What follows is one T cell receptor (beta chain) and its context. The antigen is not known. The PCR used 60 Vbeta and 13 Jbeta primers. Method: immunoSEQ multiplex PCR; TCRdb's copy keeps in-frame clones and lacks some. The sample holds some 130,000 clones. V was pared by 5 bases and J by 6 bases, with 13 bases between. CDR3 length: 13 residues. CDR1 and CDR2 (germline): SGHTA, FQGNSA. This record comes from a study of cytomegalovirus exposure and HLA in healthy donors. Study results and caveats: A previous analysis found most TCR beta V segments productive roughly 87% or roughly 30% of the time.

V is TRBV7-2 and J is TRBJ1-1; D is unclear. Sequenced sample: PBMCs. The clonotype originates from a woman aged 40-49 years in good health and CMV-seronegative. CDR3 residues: CASSPSRQPEAFF. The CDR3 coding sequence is TGTGCCAGCAGCCCATCACGACAACCTGAAGCTTTCTTT. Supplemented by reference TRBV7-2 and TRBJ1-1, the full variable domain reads GAGVSQSPSNKVTEKGKDVELRCDPISGHTALYWYRQSLGQGLEFLIYFQGNSAPDKSGLPSDRFSAERTGGSVSTLTIQRTQQEDSAVYLCASSPSRQPEAFFGQGTRLTVV.